This T cell receptor (beta chain) was found in a study of technical replicates of blood from several donors. Method: immunoSEQ multiplex PCR; TCRdb's copy keeps in-frame clones and lacks some. The sample consists of nearly 70,000 clones, approximately 93% of them appearing once. CDR1 and CDR2 (germline): SGHTA, FQGNSA. There are 15 residues in the CDR3. V lost 5 bases, J lost 2 bases, and 15 bases lay in between. This receptor was identified in a human donor in good health. Some clones in this sample may be carry-over from other donors' samples. Sequences were obtained from PBMCs. The chain has TRBV7-2 and TRBJ2-5; TRBD2 might be the D (5 bases). CDR3 sequence reads: CASSQSSELQETQYF. Here the CDR3 DNA reads TGTGCCAGCAGCCAAAGTAGCGAACTACAAGAGACCCAGTACTTC.